Listed below are T cell receptor beta chains from one sample, sequenced in a study of regulatory T cells in long-lasting Graves disease. TCRdb re-called the multiplex PCR reads with MiXCR, one entry per CDR3 protein. The data show about 290,000 distinct CDR3 sequences, with around 23% seen just once and approximately 53% held by the top ten. The sequenced sample was peripheral blood mononuclear cells (PBMCs), obtained when the disease was refractory, from a patient treated with antithyroid drugs. The receptors shown here come from a female donor with Graves disease. Both conserved end residues are part of each CDR3. The D gene is left open where the match is weak. For some rows the clone size is stated as once, few or many, or as a class when expanded; others skip it.

clone size	V gene	CDR3 length	J gene	D gene	CDR3 DNA	CDR3 protein
many	TRBV27	16	TRBJ1-2	.	TGTGCCAGCAGATACCATTCGACAGCGTCTAACTATGGCTACACCTTC	CASRYHSTASNYGYTF
many	TRBV11-2	17	TRBJ2-7	.	TGTGCCAGCAGCTTACAGTCCGGGTTGGTAAGCTCCTACGAGCAGTACTTC	CASSLQSGLVSSYEQYF
.	TRBV7-9	17	TRBJ2-5	.	TGTGCCAGCAGCTCCCGTCGAAAGAACAAGCGACAAGAGACCCAGTACTTC	CASSSRRKNKRQETQYF
few	TRBV5-1	17	TRBJ2-3	TRBD2	TGCGCCAGCAGCCCCGGACTAGCGGGAGAGTTGGGAGATACGCAGTATTTT	CASSPGLAGELGDTQYF
many	TRBV7-9	16	TRBJ2-5	TRBD1	TGTGCCAGCAGCCCCCCCAGGACAGGGTGGCAAGAGACCCAGTACTTC	CASSPPRTGWQETQYF
few	TRBV6-1	13	TRBJ1-4	.	TGTGCCACAAAGGCCGTAAAGATGGAAGGACTGTTTTTT	CATKAVKMEGLFF
many	TRBV6-2/TRBV6-3	19	TRBJ2-7	TRBD2	TGTGCCAGCAGTTACATACCGGGACTAGCGGGAGGCACCTCCGACGAGCAGTACTTC	CASSYIPGLAGGTSDEQYF
few	TRBV6-2/TRBV6-3	19	TRBJ1-1	.	TGTGCCAGCAGTTACCTCCGTACAGGAGGGGTCGATAGGTACACTGAAGCTTTCTTT	CASSYLRTGGVDRYTEAFF
many	TRBV12-3/TRBV12-4	13	TRBJ1-6	.	TGTGCCAGCAGTTTATTGGGGAGGTCACCCCTCCACTTT	CASSLLGRSPLHF
.	TRBV7-9	18	TRBJ2-5	TRBD2	TGTGCCAGCAGCTTAACAGGGACTAGCGGGAACAAGAGACCCAGGGTCTACTTC	CASSLTGTSGNKRPRVYF
.	TRBV28	15	TRBJ2-3	TRBD2	TGTGCCAGCAAAGTAGCGGGAGGGCGCACAGATACGCAGTATTTT	CASKVAGGRTDTQYF
.	TRBV7-2	15	TRBJ2-7	.	TGTGCCAGCAGCACAGACCGGGACCTAAACTACGAGCAGTACTTC	CASSTDRDLNYEQYF
few	TRBV29-1	14	TRBJ2-2	.	TGCAGCGTTGGATTACTTCGGGATAACGGGGAGCTGTTTTTT	CSVGLLRDNGELFF
.	TRBV4-1	13	TRBJ1-1	.	TGCGCCAGCAGCCCTCGGGGCCTGAACGAAGCTTTCTTT	CASSPRGLNEAFF
many	TRBV7-2	12	TRBJ2-7	.	TGTGCCAGCAGCCCTTCTAGATACGAGCAGTACTTC	CASSPSRYEQYF
.	TRBV6-2/TRBV6-3	13	TRBJ1-1	.	TGTGCCAGCATTAAGAGGGTGAACACTGAAGCTTTCTTT	CASIKRVNTEAFF
.	TRBV7-8	14	TRBJ2-5	.	TGTGCCAGCAGCTCTGCGGGGCTCCAAGAGACCCAGTACTTC	CASSSAGLQETQYF
.	TRBV19	19	TRBJ2-6	.	TGTGCCAGTAGTATATGGCGGGATTCCCTTTACTCTGGGGCCAACGTCCTGACTTTC	CASSIWRDSLYSGANVLTF
few	TRBV30	15	TRBJ1-6	.	TGTGCCTGGAGTGGATTAGTCAGGGATGCTTCACCCCTCCACTTT	CAWSGLVRDASPLHF
few	TRBV4-1	15	TRBJ1-1	.	TGCGCCAGCAGCCTCCGGGACACCGGCCACACTGAAGCTTTCTTT	CASSLRDTGHTEAFF
once	TRBV4-3	15	TRBJ1-4	.	TGCGCCAGCAGCCAAGACAGGGGAGAGTATGAAAAACTGTTTTTT	CASSQDRGEYEKLFF
many	TRBV3-1	13	TRBJ1-1	.	TGTGCCAGCAGTTCGACAGTGCTCACTGAAGCTTTCTTT	CASSSTVLTEAFF
many	TRBV11-1	13	TRBJ2-7	.	TGTGCCAGCAGCTTTAACACAAACTACGAGCAGTACTTC	CASSFNTNYEQYF
few	TRBV13	13	TRBJ2-7	.	TGTGCCAGCAGCTCCCAGCTGGGGACTGGGCAGTACTTC	CASSSQLGTGQYF
.	TRBV14	15	TRBJ2-2	TRBD1	TGTGCCAGCAGCCGTGCCGGGACAGCCATGGGGGAGCTGTTTTTT	CASSRAGTAMGELFF
few	TRBV19	14	TRBJ2-2	.	TGTGCCAGCAACAGAAGGGATCGCACCGGGGAGCTGTTTTTT	CASNRRDRTGELFF
.	TRBV11-2	15	TRBJ2-7	TRBD2	TGTGCCAGCAGCTTAGGAGGGACTAGCTTCCACGAGCAGTACTTC	CASSLGGTSFHEQYF
.	TRBV6-9	15	TRBJ2-3	.	TGTGCCAGCAGTTTTGGGCGCTGGAGCACAGATACGCAGTATTTT	CASSFGRWSTDTQYF
many	TRBV2	14	TRBJ2-7	.	TGTGCCAGCAGTGAAGGCAGGGGCATCAACGAGCAGTACTTC	CASSEGRGINEQYF
many	TRBV11-2	15	TRBJ2-7	.	TGTGCCAGCAGCTTACTCGGCTCCCTAGGCCACGAGCAGTACTTC	CASSLLGSLGHEQYF
few	TRBV6-1	15	TRBJ1-5	.	TGTGCCAGCAGACCGATTCAAGGAGGCAATCAGCCCCAGCATTTT	CASRPIQGGNQPQHF
.	TRBV20-1	14	TRBJ1-1	.	TGCAGTGCTATAGATCCCGGGACACTCACTGAAGCTTTCTTT	CSAIDPGTLTEAFF
few	TRBV5-1	16	TRBJ2-2	.	TGCGCCAGCAGCTTAGCAAGGGGACCCAACACCGGGGAGCTGTTTTTT	CASSLARGPNTGELFF
many	TRBV28	14	TRBJ2-7	.	TGTGCCAGCAGTGCCTCAGGGTCTAGCAACGAGCAGTACTTC	CASSASGSSNEQYF
many	TRBV10-3	14	TRBJ2-5	.	TGTGCCATCAGCGGACGCAGGGGTTTTGAGACCCAGTACTTC	CAISGRRGFETQYF
many	TRBV20-1	11	TRBJ2-7	TRBD2	TGCAGTGCTAGAGATCGGGAGGCGCAGTACTTC	CSARDREAQYF
.	TRBV11-3	17	TRBJ1-1	TRBD1	TGTGCCAGCAGCTTAGGGGGGGGGGGACAGCAGAACACTGAAGCTTTCTTT	CASSLGGGGQQNTEAFF
few	TRBV7-9	13	TRBJ2-7	.	TGTGCCAGCAGTCCCGGCCGGCGATTAGAGCAGTACTTC	CASSPGRRLEQYF
few	TRBV6-5	14	TRBJ2-7	TRBD2	TGTGCCAGCAGTTGGCGGGGGGGTTCCTACGAGCAGTACTTC	CASSWRGGSYEQYF
.	TRBV18	16	TRBJ1-1	.	TGTGCCAGCTCACCATCAGAAGGGGAGATGAACACTGAAGCTTTCTTT	CASSPSEGEMNTEAFF
many	TRBV6-5	16	TRBJ1-1	TRBD1	TGTGCCAGCAGTTACCGCGGGGGACAGGTTGGGACTGAAGCTTTCTTT	CASSYRGGQVGTEAFF
many	TRBV2	16	TRBJ1-6	.	TGTGCCAGCAGTGATTCCCGGACAGCGAAGAATTCACCCCTCCACTTT	CASSDSRTAKNSPLHF
many	TRBV12-3/TRBV12-4	14	TRBJ2-4	.	TGTGCCAGCAGTCCATCCGAGACCAAAAACATTCAGTACTTC	CASSPSETKNIQYF
few	TRBV24-1	15	TRBJ2-3	TRBD2	TGTGCCACCAGTCCATCTAGCGGGAGAGGATATACGCAGTATTTT	CATSPSSGRGYTQYF
few	TRBV20-1	20	TRBJ2-1	TRBD2	TGCAGTGCTAGAGGGGCTGGGTTAGGACTAGCCGAAAGCTCCTACAATGAGCAGTTCTTC	CSARGAGLGLAESSYNEQFF
few	TRBV19	13	TRBJ1-5	.	TGTGCCAGTAGTACGGCGGGCAATCAGCCCCAGCATTTT	CASSTAGNQPQHF
.	TRBV19	12	TRBJ2-7	TRBD2	TGTGCCAGTAGCACTAGCGTTGGCGAGCAGTACTTC	CASSTSVGEQYF
.	TRBV6-2/TRBV6-3	15	TRBJ2-1	TRBD2	TGTGCCAGCCGGGAACGACTAGCGGGGTACAATGAGCAGTTCTTC	CASRERLAGYNEQFF
.	TRBV7-2	18	TRBJ1-4	TRBD1	TGTGCCAGCAGCTTAGGGAGACAGGGTTCTGCAACTAATGAAAAACTGTTTTTT	CASSLGRQGSATNEKLFF
.	TRBV11-2	16	TRBJ1-3	TRBD1	TGTGCCAGCAGCCTCTGGGACAGGAGGGGAGGAAACACCATATATTTT	CASSLWDRRGGNTIYF
.	TRBV5-1	15	TRBJ1-2	TRBD1	TGCGCCAGCAGCACGTCCGGGACAGGGTCCCGCGGCTACACCTTC	CASSTSGTGSRGYTF
many	TRBV28	14	TRBJ2-2	.	TGTGCCAGCAGTTCGGCATCGACCACCGGGGAGCTGTTTTTT	CASSSASTTGELFF
.	TRBV20-1	16	TRBJ2-5	TRBD1	TGCAGTGCTAGAGAGCCGGGACAGGGTATAGGTGAGACCCAGTACTTC	CSAREPGQGIGETQYF
.	TRBV30	16	TRBJ1-4	TRBD1	TGTGCCTGGAGGCCCGGACAGGGAGCAACTAATGAAAAACTGTTTTTT	CAWRPGQGATNEKLFF